Below are 10 T cell receptor beta chains sequenced from a single sample in a study of blood T cell repertoires in COVID-19. The assay was immunoSEQ multiplex PCR, and TCRdb's table has in-frame clones only and misses some. This sample carries some 37,000 clones, 90% of them seen once, and the ten largest clones take roughly 12%. Sequenced material: peripheral blood. All receptors derive from a man in his 70s with acute or convalescent COVID-19.

The V call is TRBV5-8, the J call TRBJ2-7; 9 bases are a match to TRBD2. The trim removed 0 bases at V and 2 bases at J, leaving 3 bases unmatched. Germline V gene lookup returns CDR1 SGHTS and CDR2 YDEGEE. This CDR3 spans 15 amino acids. The CDR3 sequence: CASSLGSSGTYEQYF. In nucleotides, the CDR3 is TGTGCCAGCAGCTTGGGGTCTAGCGGGACCTACGAGCAGTACTTC.

This chain uses TRBV10-3 with TRBJ1-1, with D possibly TRBD1 on 6 matching bases. Trimming shortened V by 3 bases and J by 0 bases, and 8 bases separated the two germline ends. Germline CDR1 is ENHRY and CDR2 is SYGVKD. The CDR3 sequence is 14 residues long. The CDR3 sequence: CAISDRGMNTEAFF. The CDR3 DNA reads as TGTGCCATCAGTGACAGGGGTATGAACACTGAAGCTTTCTTT.

The genes are TRBV7-2 and TRBJ2-5; the match to TRBD1 covers 9 bases. This CDR3 is 15 amino acids long. The germline gives CDR1 SGHTA, CDR2 FQGNSA. V was pared by 4 bases and J by 4 bases, with 7 bases of the junction left unmatched. The CDR3 spells CASSSNPGQGETQYF. The CDR3 DNA reads TGTGCCAGCAGCTCCAATCCGGGACAGGGAGAGACCCAGTACTTC. The full variable domain, in which reference TRBV7-2 and TRBJ2-5 provide the parts outside the CDR3, is GAGVSQSPSNKVTEKGKDVELRCDPISGHTALYWYRQSLGQGLEFLIYFQGNSAPDKSGLPSDRFSAERTGGSVSTLTIQRTQQEDSAVYLCASSSNPGQGETQYFGPGTRLLVL.

The chain has TRBV19 and TRBJ1-5; TRBD1 aligns across 8 bases. J was trimmed by 7 bases and V by 3 bases; bases with no gene match: 8. This CDR3 spans 15 amino acids. The germline V gene encodes CDR1 LNHDA and CDR2 SQIVND (reference sequence). The CDR3 DNA reads as TGTGCCAGTAGTATGGGACAGGTACCGAGACAGCCCCAGCATTTT. Protein sequence: CASSMGQVPRQPQHF. The variable domain in full, with the rest retrieved from reference TRBV19 and TRBJ1-5, is DGGITQSPKYLFRKEGQNVTLSCEQNLNHDAMYWYRQDPGQGLRLIYYSQIVNDFQKGDIAEGYSVSREKKESFPLTVTSAQKNPTAFYLCASSMGQVPRQPQHFGDGTRLSIL.

V gene TRBV6-1 combines with J gene TRBJ2-7; tentative D call: TRBD1 (6 bases). The V end lost 3 bases, the J end lost 2 bases, and 17 bases lay between the germline ends. This CDR3 is 16 amino acids long. Germline loops: CDR1 MNHNS, CDR2 SASEGT. CDR3 DNA: TGTGCCAGCAGTGACGCCACAGGGTCGCTGACCTACGAGCAGTACTTC. This encodes CASSDATGSLTYEQYF.

This sequence joins TRBV7-3 and TRBJ1-1, with 11 bases that match TRBD1. Trimming removed 5 bases from V and 4 bases from J; junction bases left unmatched: 9. Germline V CDR1 and CDR2: SGHTA, FQGTGA. The CDR3 consists of 16 residues. Here the CDR3 reads CASSLRDRGSATEAFF. CDR3 nucleotides: TGTGCCAGCAGCCTCCGGGACAGGGGGTCGGCCACTGAAGCTTTCTTT.

The rearrangement joins TRBV7-6 to TRBJ1-1, with D possibly TRBD1 on 5 matching bases. V gave up 5 bases and J gave up 5 bases, with 21 bases separating them. This CDR3 region has 16 residues. CDR1 SGHVS and CDR2 FNYEAQ come from the germline V gene. The CDR3: CASSPRQFSLPTEAFF. CDR3 nucleotides: TGTGCCAGCAGCCCCCGACAGTTCTCCTTACCTACTGAAGCTTTCTTT.

The chain couples TRBV7-3 to TRBJ2-1; 14 bases fit TRBD2. V was clipped by 5 bases and J by 6 bases; unmatched bases: 3. Germline CDR1 reads SGHTA; CDR2 reads FQGTGA. There are 15 residues in the CDR3. The CDR3 sequence: CASSGGLAGANEQFF. The DNA for the CDR3 is TGTGCCAGCAGCGGGGGACTAGCGGGAGCCAATGAGCAGTTCTTC.

The chain has TRBV19 and TRBJ2-1; D might be TRBD2 (6 bases). V lost 7 bases and J 3 bases, leaving 16 bases between the germline ends. The CDR3 has 15 amino acids. The germline V gene encodes CDR1 LNHDA and CDR2 SQIVND (reference sequence). CDR3 nucleotides: TGTGCCAGTATCTCCTCTGCGGGACGCTACAATGAGCAGTTCTTC. Amino acids: CASISSAGRYNEQFF. Full variable domain (rest looked up from reference TRBV19 and TRBJ2-1): DGGITQSPKYLFRKEGQNVTLSCEQNLNHDAMYWYRQDPGQGLRLIYYSQIVNDFQKGDIAEGYSVSREKKESFPLTVTSAQKNPTAFYLCASISSAGRYNEQFFGPGTRLTVL.

The J gene is TRBJ1-3, the V gene TRBV7-3, with TRBD1 as a possible D gene (6 bases). Trimming stripped 4 bases from V and 0 bases from J, with 10 bases between. The CDR3 length is 15 residues. Germline V CDR1 and CDR2: SGHTA, FQGTGA. The chain's CDR3 is CASSSVGGSGNTIYF. The DNA for the CDR3 is TGTGCCAGCAGCTCCGTAGGGGGCTCTGGAAACACCATATATTTT.